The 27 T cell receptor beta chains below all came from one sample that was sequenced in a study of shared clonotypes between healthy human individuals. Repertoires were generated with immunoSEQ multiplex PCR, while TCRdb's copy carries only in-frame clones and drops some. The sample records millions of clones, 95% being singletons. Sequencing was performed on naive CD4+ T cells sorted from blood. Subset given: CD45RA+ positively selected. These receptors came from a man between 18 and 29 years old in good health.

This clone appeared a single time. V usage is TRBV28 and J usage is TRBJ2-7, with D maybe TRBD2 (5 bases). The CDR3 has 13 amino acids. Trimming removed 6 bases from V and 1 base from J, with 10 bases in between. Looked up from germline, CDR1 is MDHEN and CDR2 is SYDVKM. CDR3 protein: CASSAWESYEQYF. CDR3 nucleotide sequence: TGTGCCAGCAGCGCCTGGGAGTCCTACGAGCAGTACTTC.

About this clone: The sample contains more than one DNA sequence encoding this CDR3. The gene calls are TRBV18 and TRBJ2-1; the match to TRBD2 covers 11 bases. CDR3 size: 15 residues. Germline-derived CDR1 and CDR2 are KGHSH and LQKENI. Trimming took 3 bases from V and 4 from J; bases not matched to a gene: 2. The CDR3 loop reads CASSPRLAGYNEQFF. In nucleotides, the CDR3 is TGTGCCAGCTCACCGCGACTAGCGGGATACAATGAGCAGTTCTTC.

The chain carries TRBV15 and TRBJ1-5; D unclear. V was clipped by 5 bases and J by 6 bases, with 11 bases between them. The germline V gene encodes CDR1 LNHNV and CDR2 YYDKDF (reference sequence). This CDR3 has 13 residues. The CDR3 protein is CATSRPGFQPQHF. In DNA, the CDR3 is TGTGCCACCAGCCGCCCTGGGTTTCAGCCCCAGCATTTT.

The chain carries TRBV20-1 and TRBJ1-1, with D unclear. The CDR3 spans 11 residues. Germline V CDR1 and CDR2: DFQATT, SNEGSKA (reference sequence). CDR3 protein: CRGPLHTEAFF. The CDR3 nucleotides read TGCAGGGGCCCCTTGCACACTGAAGCTTTCTTT.

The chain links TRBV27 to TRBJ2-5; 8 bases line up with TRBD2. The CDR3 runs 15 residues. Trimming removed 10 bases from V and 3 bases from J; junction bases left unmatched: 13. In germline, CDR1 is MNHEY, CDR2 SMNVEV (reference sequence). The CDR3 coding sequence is TGTGCCACCCCGAGGGCTAGCGGGCATGAAGAGACCCAGTACTTC. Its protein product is CATPRASGHEETQYF.

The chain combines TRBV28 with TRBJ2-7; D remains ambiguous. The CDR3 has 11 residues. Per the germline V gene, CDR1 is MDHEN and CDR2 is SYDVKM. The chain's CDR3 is CVAGPHYEQYF. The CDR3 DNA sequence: TGTGTCGCCGGGCCACACTACGAGCAGTACTTC.

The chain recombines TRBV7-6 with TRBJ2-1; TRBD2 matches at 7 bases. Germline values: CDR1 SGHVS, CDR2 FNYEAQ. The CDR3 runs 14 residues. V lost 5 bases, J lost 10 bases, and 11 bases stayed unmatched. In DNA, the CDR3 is TGTGCCAGCAGCCGAGAGGCAGCGGGGAAGGAGCAGTTCTTC. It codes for CASSREAAGKEQFF.

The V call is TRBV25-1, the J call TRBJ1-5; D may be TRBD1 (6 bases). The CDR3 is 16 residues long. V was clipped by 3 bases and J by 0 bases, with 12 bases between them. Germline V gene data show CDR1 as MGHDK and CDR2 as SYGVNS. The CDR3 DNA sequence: TGTGCCAGCAGTGACGGGGGCAGTTATAGCAATCAGCCCCAGCATTTT. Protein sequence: CASSDGGSYSNQPQHF.

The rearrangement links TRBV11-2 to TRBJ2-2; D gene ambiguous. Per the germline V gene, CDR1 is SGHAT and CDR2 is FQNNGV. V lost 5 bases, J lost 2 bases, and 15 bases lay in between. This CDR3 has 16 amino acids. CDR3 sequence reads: CASSLLPGLNTGELFF. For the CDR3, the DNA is TGTGCCAGCAGCCTCCTACCCGGGCTAAACACCGGGGAGCTGTTTTTT.

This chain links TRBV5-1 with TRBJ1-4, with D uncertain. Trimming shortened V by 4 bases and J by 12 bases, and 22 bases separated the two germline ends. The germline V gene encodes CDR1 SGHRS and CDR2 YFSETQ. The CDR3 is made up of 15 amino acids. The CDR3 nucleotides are TGCGCCAGCAGCCCCCTTGGCGGGTCCGCCGACCAACTGTTTTTT. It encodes CASSPLGGSADQLFF. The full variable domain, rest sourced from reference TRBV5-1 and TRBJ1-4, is KAGVTQTPRYLIKTRGQQVTLSCSPISGHRSVSWYQQTPGQGLQFLFEYFSETQRNKGNFPGRFSGRQFSNSRSEMNVSTLELGDSALYLCASSPLGGSADQLFFGSGTQLSVL.

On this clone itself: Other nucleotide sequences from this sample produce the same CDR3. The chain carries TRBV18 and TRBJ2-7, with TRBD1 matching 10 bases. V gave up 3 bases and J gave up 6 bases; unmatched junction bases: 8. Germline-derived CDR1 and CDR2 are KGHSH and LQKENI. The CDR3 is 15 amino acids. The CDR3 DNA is TGTGCCAGCTCACCTCCGGGACAGGGGTTGGGCGAGCAGTACTTC. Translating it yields CASSPPGQGLGEQYF. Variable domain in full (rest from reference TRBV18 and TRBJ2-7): NAGVMQNPRHLVRRRGQEARLRCSPMKGHSHVYWYRQLPEEGLKFMVYLQKENIIDESGMPKERFSAEFPKEGPSILRIQQVVRGDSAAYFCASSPPGQGLGEQYFGPGTRLTVT.

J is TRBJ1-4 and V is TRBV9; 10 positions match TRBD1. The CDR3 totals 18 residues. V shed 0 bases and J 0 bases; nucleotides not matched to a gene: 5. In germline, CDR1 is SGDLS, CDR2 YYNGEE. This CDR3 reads CASSVGGTGAATNEKLFF. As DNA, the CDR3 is TGTGCCAGCAGCGTAGGAGGGACAGGGGCTGCAACTAATGAAAAACTGTTTTTT.

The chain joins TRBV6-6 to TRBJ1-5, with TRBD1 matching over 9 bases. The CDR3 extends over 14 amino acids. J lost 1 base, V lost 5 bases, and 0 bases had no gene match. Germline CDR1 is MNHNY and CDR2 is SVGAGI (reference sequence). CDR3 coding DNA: TGTGCCAGCAGTGGACAGGGGAGCAATCAGCCCCAGCATTTT. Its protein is CASSGQGSNQPQHF.

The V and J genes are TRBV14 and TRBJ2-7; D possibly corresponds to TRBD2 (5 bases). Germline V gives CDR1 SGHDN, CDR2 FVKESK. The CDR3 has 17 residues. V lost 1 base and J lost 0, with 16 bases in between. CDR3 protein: CASSQGRGRVDSYEQYF. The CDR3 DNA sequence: TGTGCCAGCAGCCAAGGTCGTGGGAGAGTTGACTCCTACGAGCAGTACTTC.

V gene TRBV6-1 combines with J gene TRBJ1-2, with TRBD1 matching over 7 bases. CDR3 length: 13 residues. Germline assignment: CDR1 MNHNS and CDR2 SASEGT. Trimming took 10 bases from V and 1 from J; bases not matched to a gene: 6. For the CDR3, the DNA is TGTGCCATCCGACAGGGACATAACTATGGCTACACCTTC. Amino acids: CAIRQGHNYGYTF.

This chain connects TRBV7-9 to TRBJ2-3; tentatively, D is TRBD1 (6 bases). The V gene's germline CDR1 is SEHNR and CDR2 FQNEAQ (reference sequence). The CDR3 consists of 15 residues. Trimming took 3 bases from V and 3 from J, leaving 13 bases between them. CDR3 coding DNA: TGTGCCAGCAGCTTGGGAAGGACAGTGACAGATACGCAGTATTTT. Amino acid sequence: CASSLGRTVTDTQYF.

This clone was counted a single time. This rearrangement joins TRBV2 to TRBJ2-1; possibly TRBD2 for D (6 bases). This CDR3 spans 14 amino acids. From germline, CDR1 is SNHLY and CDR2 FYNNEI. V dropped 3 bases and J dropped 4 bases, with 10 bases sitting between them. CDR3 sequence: CASSDRGIYNEQFF. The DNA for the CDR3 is TGTGCCAGCAGTGACCGCGGGATATACAATGAGCAGTTCTTC.

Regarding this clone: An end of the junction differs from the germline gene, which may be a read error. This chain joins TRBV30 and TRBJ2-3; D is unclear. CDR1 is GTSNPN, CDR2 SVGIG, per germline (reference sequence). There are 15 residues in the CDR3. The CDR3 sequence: CAWSRESTSTDTQSF. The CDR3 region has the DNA TGTGCCTGGAGTCGAGAATCGACCAGCACAGATACGCAGTCTTTT.

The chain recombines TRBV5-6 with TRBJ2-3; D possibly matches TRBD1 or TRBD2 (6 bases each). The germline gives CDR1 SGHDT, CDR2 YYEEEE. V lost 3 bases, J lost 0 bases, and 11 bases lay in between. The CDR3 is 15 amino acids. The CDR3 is CASSWGAASTDTQYF. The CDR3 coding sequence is TGTGCCAGCAGCTGGGGGGCAGCTAGCACAGATACGCAGTATTTT.

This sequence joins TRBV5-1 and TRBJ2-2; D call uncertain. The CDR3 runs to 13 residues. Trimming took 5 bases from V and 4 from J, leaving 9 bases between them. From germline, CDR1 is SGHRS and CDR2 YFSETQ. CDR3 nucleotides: TGCGCCAGCAGAAGACCTAGCACCGGGGAGCTGTTTTTT. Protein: CASRRPSTGELFF.

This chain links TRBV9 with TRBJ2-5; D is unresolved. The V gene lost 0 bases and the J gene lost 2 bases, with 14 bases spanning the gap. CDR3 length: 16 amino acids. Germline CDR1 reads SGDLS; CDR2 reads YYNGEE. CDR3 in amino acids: CASSVGSSRKQETQYF. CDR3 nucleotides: TGTGCCAGCAGCGTAGGGTCATCTCGGAAGCAAGAGACCCAGTACTTC.

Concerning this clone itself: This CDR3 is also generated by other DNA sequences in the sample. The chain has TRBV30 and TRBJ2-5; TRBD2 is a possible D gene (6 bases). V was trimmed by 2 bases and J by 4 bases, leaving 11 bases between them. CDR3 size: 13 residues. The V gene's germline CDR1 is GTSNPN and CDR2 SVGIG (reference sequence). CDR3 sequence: CAWSRQGGETQYF. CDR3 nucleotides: TGTGCCTGGAGTAGGCAGGGAGGAGAGACCCAGTACTTC.

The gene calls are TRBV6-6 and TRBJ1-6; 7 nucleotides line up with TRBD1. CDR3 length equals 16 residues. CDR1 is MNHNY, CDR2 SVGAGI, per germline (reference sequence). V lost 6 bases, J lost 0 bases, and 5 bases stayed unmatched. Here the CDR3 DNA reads TGTGCCAGCAGGGTGGGACAGAGCTCCTATAATTCACCCCTCCACTTT. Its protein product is CASRVGQSSYNSPLHF.

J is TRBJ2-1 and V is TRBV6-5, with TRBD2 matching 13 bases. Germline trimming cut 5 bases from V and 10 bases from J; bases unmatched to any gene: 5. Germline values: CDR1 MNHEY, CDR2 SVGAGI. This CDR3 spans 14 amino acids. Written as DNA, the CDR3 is TGTGCCAGCAGTGCCCCGGGACTAGCGGGAGAGCAGTTCTTC. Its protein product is CASSAPGLAGEQFF.

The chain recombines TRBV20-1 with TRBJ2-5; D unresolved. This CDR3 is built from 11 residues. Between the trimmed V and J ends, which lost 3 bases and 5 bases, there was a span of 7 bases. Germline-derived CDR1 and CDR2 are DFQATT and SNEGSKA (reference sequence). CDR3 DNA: TGCAGTGCTAGGATTGGGGAGACCCAGTACTTC. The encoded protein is CSARIGETQYF.

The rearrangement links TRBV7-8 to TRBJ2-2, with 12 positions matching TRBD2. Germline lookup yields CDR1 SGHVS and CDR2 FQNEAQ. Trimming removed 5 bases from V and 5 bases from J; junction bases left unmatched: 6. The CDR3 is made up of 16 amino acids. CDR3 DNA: TGTGCCAGCAGCAGTAGGACTAGCGGGAATACCGGGGAGCTGTTTTTT. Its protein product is CASSSRTSGNTGELFF.

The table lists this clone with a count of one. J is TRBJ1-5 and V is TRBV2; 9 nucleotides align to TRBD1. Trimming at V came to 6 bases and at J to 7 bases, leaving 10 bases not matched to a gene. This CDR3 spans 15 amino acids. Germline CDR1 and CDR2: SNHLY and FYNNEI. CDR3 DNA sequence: TGTGCCAGCAGCCGACAGGGGGAAGGTGGGCAGCCCCAGCATTTT. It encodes CASSRQGEGGQPQHF.